Presented here are 28 T cell receptor beta chains from one specimen sequenced in a study of cytomegalovirus exposure and HLA in healthy donors. This PCR relied on a set of 60 Vbeta primers and 13 Jbeta primers. Clones were read by immunoSEQ multiplex PCR, and TCRdb kept only the in-frame ones, dropping some. The table has over 95,000 clones, 82% seen once. Sequenced: PBMCs. These receptors originate from a woman younger than 30 in good health and CMV-seronegative.

This chain links TRBV2 with TRBJ1-4, with D possibly TRBD1 on 6 matching bases. Trimming shortened V by 8 bases and J by 7 bases, and 17 bases separated the two germline ends. The CDR3 totals 14 residues. The germline V gene encodes CDR1 SNHLY and CDR2 FYNNEI. The CDR3 DNA is TGTGCCAGCGTGAGCGACAGGTCGGCTGAAAAACTGTTTTTT. Translation gives CASVSDRSAEKLFF.

The chain is built from TRBV7-8 and TRBJ1-2; D is unresolved. CDR1 is SGHVS, CDR2 FQNEAQ, per germline. Between the trimmed V and J ends, which lost 5 bases and 5 bases, there was a span of 18 bases. The CDR3 covers 15 residues. The CDR3 bases are TGTGCCAGCAGCCCCTCCCGGGTTCCGGGGTATGGCTACACCTTC. Translating gives CASSPSRVPGYGYTF.

The CDR3 sequence: CAIRTRGAEQYF. CDR3 nucleotide sequence: TGTGCCATCAGAACCAGGGGGGCCGAGCAGTACTTC. This chain connects TRBV10-3 to TRBJ2-7; tentative D call: TRBD1 (7 bases). This CDR3 is 12 amino acids long. The ends were cut back, 6 bases at V and 6 bases at J, with 12 bases in the middle. The germline V gene has CDR1 ENHRY and CDR2 SYGVKD.

The chain is built from TRBV18 and TRBJ2-7; 7 bases fit TRBD1. The junction had 4 bases not matched to a gene; V was cut back by 5 bases and J by 6 bases. The CDR3 is 12 amino acids. Per the germline V gene, CDR1 is KGHSH and CDR2 is LQKENI. Here the CDR3 reads CASSNTGAEQYV. As DNA, the CDR3 is TGTGCCAGCTCAAATACAGGGGCCGAGCAGTACGTC.

The gene calls are TRBV9 and TRBJ1-1; the D gene is possibly TRBD1 (5 bases). The V end was cut by 0 bases, the J end by 0 bases, with 6 bases between. CDR1 and CDR2 (germline): SGDLS, YYNGEE. This CDR3 comprises 14 residues. Written as DNA, the CDR3 is TGTGCCAGCAGCGTAGGGGGGGTGAACACTGAAGCTTTCTTT. Translating it yields CASSVGGVNTEAFF.

Only a few counts were recorded for this clone. The chain recombines TRBV7-2 with TRBJ1-1; 9 nucleotides align to TRBD1. Germline values: CDR1 SGHTA, CDR2 FQGNSA. This CDR3 has 15 residues. The ends lost 5 bases at V and 0 bases at J; junction bases unmatched: 4. CDR3 DNA sequence: TGTGCCAGCAGCCAAAGGACAGGGGTGAACACTGAAGCTTTCTTT. It is translated as CASSQRTGVNTEAFF.

CDR3 DNA sequence: TGTGCCAGCAGGGGGGCCGGGATCCACGAGCAGTACTTC. This translates into CASRGAGIHEQYF. The rearrangement links TRBV2 to TRBJ2-7; possible D gene TRBD1, 6 bases. CDR3 length equals 13 residues. With 6 bases removed from V and 5 bases from J, the gap between germline ends came to 14 bases. CDR1 SNHLY and CDR2 FYNNEI come from the germline V gene.

The chain employs TRBV6-6 and TRBJ1-5; D is undetermined. Per germline, CDR1 MNHNY and CDR2 SVGAGI (reference sequence). This CDR3 is built from 16 residues. V dropped 8 bases and J dropped 4 bases, with 21 bases sitting between them. The CDR3 loop reads CASVDSGSPGNQPQHF. In DNA form, the CDR3 reads TGTGCCAGCGTCGATTCGGGGTCTCCGGGAAATCAGCCCCAGCATTTT.

V is TRBV30 and J is TRBJ1-2; 10 bases agree with TRBD1. This CDR3 is 15 amino acids long. The V segment lost 5 bases and the J segment 4 bases; nucleotides outside the gene matches: 10. Germline CDR1 is GTSNPN and CDR2 is SVGIG (reference sequence). The CDR3 sequence: CAWEAGTGDSYGYTF. CDR3 nucleotides: TGTGCCTGGGAAGCCGGGACAGGGGATTCCTATGGCTACACCTTC.

The chain employs TRBV1 and TRBJ2-1; the table's TRBD2 call for D was not verified on the DNA. TRBV1 is reported as a pseudogene. This CDR3 region has 15 residues. This CDR3 is CTSSQELAGGIEQFF. The CDR3 DNA reads TGCACCAGCAGCCAGGAACTAGCGGGAGGAATTGAGCAGTTCTTC.

The V gene is TRBV4-1, the J gene TRBJ2-1, with 10 bases that match TRBD2. From germline, CDR1 is MGHRA and CDR2 YSYEKL. Trimming at V came to 2 bases and at J to 8 bases, leaving 9 bases not matched to a gene. The CDR3 extends over 16 amino acids. The CDR3 spells CASSQYNELAGYEQFF. CDR3 sequence (DNA): TGCGCCAGCAGCCAATATAACGAACTAGCGGGATATGAGCAGTTCTTC.

This rearrangement joins TRBV11-2 to TRBJ1-2, with 7 bases aligning to TRBD1. Germline V gives CDR1 SGHAT, CDR2 FQNNGV. V shed 4 bases, J shed 0 bases, and the junction held 2 bases outside the gene matches. The CDR3 is 14 amino acids. The CDR3 DNA follows: TGTGCCAGCAGCTCCACAGGGGCTAACTATGGCTACACCTTC. This encodes CASSSTGANYGYTF. The full variable domain, completed using reference TRBV11-2 and TRBJ1-2, is EAGVAQSPRYKIIEKRQSVAFWCNPISGHATLYWYQQILGQGPKLLIQFQNNGVVDDSQLPKDRFSAERLKGVDSTLKIQPAKLEDSAVYLCASSSTGANYGYTFGSGTRLTVV.

V usage is TRBV5-8 and J usage is TRBJ1-1; TRBD1 agrees at 10 bases. This CDR3 is 17 amino acids long. CDR1 is SGHTS, CDR2 YDEGEE, per germline. V lost 5 bases to trimming and J lost 3 bases; unmatched junction nucleotides: 13. The CDR3: CASRGEGQGYPYTEAFF. In DNA form, the CDR3 reads TGTGCCAGCAGGGGAGAGGGACAGGGGTACCCCTACACTGAAGCTTTCTTT.

The V call is TRBV2, the J call TRBJ2-2; tentatively, D is TRBD2 (5 bases). Trimming pared 6 bases from V and 4 bases from J, leaving 21 bases between. The CDR3 has 17 residues. Germline loops: CDR1 SNHLY, CDR2 FYNNEI. CDR3 nucleotides: TGTGCCAGCAGCCCGGGGTTCGCCCGGGTGGGCACCGGGGAGCTGTTTTTT. Protein: CASSPGFARVGTGELFF.

This clone turned up a few times. The chain is built from TRBV28 and TRBJ1-2; TRBD1 agrees at 9 bases. The CDR3 spans 15 residues. Germline assignment: CDR1 MDHEN and CDR2 SYDVKM. The junction had 7 bases not matched to a gene; V was cut back by 6 bases and J by 2 bases. CDR3 amino acids: CASSVTGGLNYGYTF. The CDR3 bases are TGTGCCAGCAGCGTGACAGGGGGTTTGAACTATGGCTACACCTTC.

The chain links TRBV5-1 to TRBJ2-5; a possible D gene is TRBD2 (6 bases). Germline CDR1 reads SGHRS; CDR2 reads YFSETQ. This CDR3 is built from 13 residues. Trimming took 5 bases from V and 2 from J, leaving 10 bases between them. CDR3 sequence reads: CASREAGQETQYF. CDR3 nucleotide sequence: TGCGCCAGCAGGGAGGCGGGACAAGAGACCCAGTACTTC.

This clone has just a few counts. V usage is TRBV2 and J usage is TRBJ1-2; maybe TRBD1 (6 bases). V was pared by 2 bases and J by 6 bases, with 13 bases between. The CDR3 totals 14 residues. Germline values: CDR1 SNHLY, CDR2 FYNNEI. CDR3 sequence reads: CASSEIGGRDGYTF. Written as DNA, the CDR3 is TGTGCCAGCAGTGAAATCGGGGGGCGGGATGGCTACACCTTC.

V and J are TRBV4-1 and TRBJ2-1; no clear D. Germline lookup yields CDR1 MGHRA and CDR2 YSYEKL. Trimming stripped 1 base from V and 0 bases from J, with 10 bases between. This CDR3 is 16 amino acids long. The CDR3 DNA reads TGCGCCAGCAGCCAAGTCGACATTATCTCCTACAATGAGCAGTTCTTC. Translated, it gives CASSQVDIISYNEQFF.

The chain joins TRBV6-1 to TRBJ2-2; 10 positions match TRBD2. The CDR3 spans 15 residues. Germline V gene data show CDR1 as MNHNS and CDR2 as SASEGT. V lost 7 bases, J lost 6 bases, and 8 bases stayed unmatched. This CDR3 reads CASTRGGTSAGELFF. CDR3 nucleotide sequence: TGTGCCAGCACCCGAGGCGGGACTAGCGCCGGGGAGCTGTTTTTT.

The V and J genes are TRBV25-1 and TRBJ1-3, with D possibly being TRBD1 (5 bases). The CDR3 loop spans 14 amino acids. The germline V gene encodes CDR1 MGHDK and CDR2 SYGVNS. Trimming left V 1 base short and J 4 bases short, with 8 bases between. CDR3 loop: CASSESGSGNTIYF. The CDR3 nucleotides read TGTGCCAGCAGTGAATCAGGGTCAGGAAACACCATATATTTT.

The genes are TRBV14 and TRBJ2-1; D is unclear. Trimming removed 0 bases at V and 5 bases at J, with 11 bases between. Germline V lookup: CDR1 SGHDN, CDR2 FVKESK. This CDR3 is built from 15 residues. The CDR3 region has the DNA TGTGCCAGCAGCCAAGATCTTGGTCAGAACAATGAGCAGTTCTTC. Its translation is CASSQDLGQNNEQFF.

This chain connects TRBV4-1 to TRBJ2-5; weak D call: TRBD2 (5 bases). V lost 6 bases, J lost 7 bases, and 18 bases lay in between. Germline CDR1 and CDR2: MGHRA and YSYEKL. The CDR3 totals 14 residues. The CDR3 bases are TGCGCCAGCAGGGACCCGAGGGAGAGACGGACCCAGTACTTC. This sequence encodes CASRDPRERRTQYF.

This clone was detected only a few times. The chain links TRBV4-2 to TRBJ1-6; D remains ambiguous. Germline-derived CDR1 and CDR2 are LGHNA and YNFKEQ. The V gene lost 0 bases and the J gene lost 8 bases, with 11 bases spanning the gap. The CDR3 spans 15 residues. The CDR3 DNA follows: TGTGCCAGCAGCCAAGAACCGGCAGCGGATTCACCCCTCCACTTT. This encodes CASSQEPAADSPLHF.

The chain recombines TRBV4-2 with TRBJ2-7; D is perhaps TRBD1 (6 bases). V lost 4 bases and J 2 bases, leaving 15 bases between the germline ends. The germline V gene has CDR1 LGHNA and CDR2 YNFKEQ. This CDR3 region has 15 residues. DNA of the CDR3: TGTGCCAGCAGCCCAGTACAGGGTTTAGCCTACGAGCAGTACTTC. As protein: CASSPVQGLAYEQYF.

The chain is built from TRBV4-1 and TRBJ2-5; 7 bases fit TRBD2. J gave up 5 bases and V 5 bases, and 11 bases lay outside the gene matches. The V gene's germline CDR1 is MGHRA and CDR2 YSYEKL. There are 15 residues in the CDR3. In nucleotides, the CDR3 is TGCGCCAGCAGCTCGTTTCTGGCGGGGGTGGAGACCCAGTACTTC. It translates to CASSSFLAGVETQYF.

V is TRBV25-1 and J is TRBJ1-1, with D possibly being TRBD1 (5 bases). Trimming took 8 bases from V and 7 from J, leaving 14 bases between them. The CDR3 has 12 amino acids. Per germline, CDR1 MGHDK and CDR2 SYGVNS. The CDR3 nucleotides are TGTGCCAGCTCCCGGGGGGAGCATGAAGCTTTCTTT. Its protein product is CASSRGEHEAFF.

The V gene is TRBV6-6, the J gene TRBJ2-7; possible D gene TRBD2, 6 bases. The CDR3 spans 13 residues. CDR1 and CDR2 (germline): MNHNY, SVGAGI (reference sequence). Trimming took off 5 bases at V and 0 bases at J, with 8 bases between the two ends. Written as DNA, the CDR3 is TGTGCCAGCAGTGGGGACTTCTCCTACGAGCAGTACTTC. Protein: CASSGDFSYEQYF.

The chain is built from TRBV2 and TRBJ1-1; D is possibly TRBD1 (5 bases). CDR1 is SNHLY, CDR2 FYNNEI, per germline. CDR3 length: 11 amino acids. The V end lost 5 bases, the J end lost 7 bases, and 8 bases lay between the germline ends. CDR3 sequence: CASSKGFEAFF. The DNA for the CDR3 is TGTGCCAGCAGTAAGGGGTTTGAAGCTTTCTTT.